This entry concerns a single T cell receptor beta chain. The antigen it recognizes is unknown. Nothing much larger sits one base from this clone, and base qualities are not available. The data belong to a study of a mutant IDH1 vaccine in newly diagnosed glioma (dated by TCRdb to the early 2020s). The study in broad terms: Vaccination started 4-6 weeks after radiotherapy alone, or was given together with temozolomide cycles in the groups whose treatment included chemotherapy. Of the approximately 35 treated patients, about 62% were male and about 40% were female, and the mean age was 40.4 years. Before enrollment, patients had received standard therapy of radiotherapy alone, temozolomide alone, or radiochemotherapy with temozolomide; most received the combination. The week-35 safety follow-up took place at visit V12, and the week-47 end of study took place at visit V13. Peripheral blood was collected at six visits: V03 (baseline), V05, V07, V10, V12 and V13. For exploratory analyses, around 26 treated patients had longitudinal TCRB deep sequencing done wherever samples were available. Beyond this particular receptor, the publication reports: Immune responses induced by the vaccine were seen in roughly 95% of patients across multiple MHC alleles. Selection of PBMC samples for TCRB deep sequencing was based on availability. The authors noted that analyses of patient blood samples could not be reproduced because of sample limitations. Pseudoprogression seemed to be unrelated to changes in the top peripheral T cell clonotypes found by TCRB sequencing.

The sample's time point, from its label and the paper: week 35, safety follow-up. Each vaccine dose, consisting of 300 ug of a 20-mer mutant IDH1 peptide in Montanide, was administered subcutaneously with topical imiquimod. Across visits V03 through V10, patients got a total of eight vaccinations, given in weeks 1, 3, 5, 7, 11, 15, 19 and 23. All donors had newly diagnosed IDH1-mutant astrocytomas of WHO grade 3 or 4 that showed loss of nuclear ATRX. The samples were drawn from NOA16, a multicentre, single-arm, open-label phase I trial in Germany that tested a mutant IDH1 peptide vaccine in humans for the first time. Genomic DNA for TCRB sequencing was isolated from EDTA blood with the DNeasy Blood and Tissue Kit. The CDR3 starts with the cysteine, ends with the phenylalanine, and has 16 residues. CDR3 DNA only is kept here, 48 bases in frame from base 1. The germline V gene (reference sequence) supplies CDR1 MNHNY and CDR2 SVGAGI. V is clipped by 7 bases and J by 0 bases, and the sequence between their germline boundaries is 15 bases long.

Library construction relied on the immunoSEQ multiplex PCR assay. The hsTCRB Kit was used according to the manufacturer's protocol to amplify rearranged TCR beta chain sequences. Sequencing of TCRB libraries was carried out on an Illumina MiSeq. Turning to the authors' computational methods: Demultiplexing, trimming and gene mapping were performed with the kit vendor's proprietary platform. The source is immuneACCESS, and TCRdb retained only in-frame sequences with V and J called. Part of the clones is not carried over; for the studies checked, unresolved V genes explain less than half of this, and the remainder is unexplained. D and trimming were read from the DNA, whereas the V and J calls and clone size are those reported in that table. The sample table shows 60,000 or so clones, and around 84% are seen once. Less than 4.5% of the sample is in the top ten clones.

The sequence derives from a young man with glioma. This sequence uses TRBV6-6 and TRBJ1-4, with the D gene not clear enough to name. The sequenced sample was PBMCs, obtained from a glioma patient whose treatment included an IDH1 peptide vaccine. The CDR3 reads CASTEFPAATNEKLFF. The DNA sequence reads TGTGCCAGCACAGAGTTTCCAGCCGCAACTAATGAAAAACTGTTTTTT.